Listed below are T cell receptor beta chains from one sample, sequenced in a study of cytomegalovirus exposure and HLA in healthy donors. Sequencing was performed with immunoSEQ multiplex PCR; in TCRdb, only in-frame clones are kept and a portion is missing. The profile shows approximately 99,000 clones, 73% of them singletons. The sample taken for sequencing was PBMCs. These receptors all come from a man aged 35-49 years in good health and CMV-seronegative. Each CDR3 is given with its conserved first and last residue. The order of the fields is clone size, V gene, D gene, J gene, CDR3 DNA, CDR3 protein. D genes are given only for firm matches. The size entry is marked missing in some rows and otherwise reads once, few, many or a size class.

NA	TRBV7-9	TRBD1	TRBJ2-7	TGTGCCAGCAGCTTAGCGGCAGGGGGCGTTACAGACTACGAGCAGTACTTC	CASSLAAGGVTDYEQYF
NA	TRBV5-6	NA	TRBJ1-4	TGTGCCAGCAGCTTTATTGGTCGGAGTAATGAAAAACTGTTTTTT	CASSFIGRSNEKLFF
few	TRBV18	NA	TRBJ1-5	TGTGCCAGCTCCGGAGTGGGTCAGCCCCAGCATTTT	CASSGVGQPQHF
NA	TRBV28	TRBD1	TRBJ1-1	TGTGCCAGCAGTTTAAGGACAGGGAGGAGTGAAGCTTTCTTT	CASSLRTGRSEAFF
once	TRBV5-1	NA	TRBJ2-3	TGCGCCAGCAGCTTGTCAGCGAGCACAGATACGCAGTATTTT	CASSLSASTDTQYF
NA	TRBV18	TRBD2	TRBJ2-5	TGTGCCAGCTCACCGACTAGCGGGCAAGAGACCCAGTACTTC	CASSPTSGQETQYF
NA	TRBV27	NA	TRBJ2-5	TGTGCCAGCAGTTTCTCACCCTCGGCTCCTCCGGGGACCCAGTACTTC	CASSFSPSAPPGTQYF
NA	TRBV7-9	NA	TRBJ1-4	TGTGCCAGCAACCCGAACGGGAGGGCTAATGAAAAACTGTTTTTT	CASNPNGRANEKLFF
NA	TRBV5-1	TRBD1	TRBJ2-1	TGCGCCAGCAGCTTGGAGGACAGGGGGCTTAATGAGCAGTTCTTC	CASSLEDRGLNEQFF
NA	TRBV13	NA	TRBJ1-2	TGTGCCAGCAGCCCTGTTATCCGACAGTTTTACTATGGCTACACCTTC	CASSPVIRQFYYGYTF
NA	TRBV11-2	NA	TRBJ2-3	TGTGCCAGCAGCAGCCGGGACACCCGCACAGATACGCAGTATTTT	CASSSRDTRTDTQYF
NA	TRBV11-2	NA	TRBJ2-7	TGTGCCAGCAGCAGGGGGGGCACACCCTACGAGCAGTACTTC	CASSRGGTPYEQYF
NA	TRBV13	TRBD1	TRBJ2-7	TGTGCCAGCAGCCCGGGACAGTCCTACGAGCAGTACTTC	CASSPGQSYEQYF
NA	TRBV7-2	TRBD1	TRBJ1-3	TGTGCCAGCAGCTTACTAAGAGGGGGCGCAGAGGGAAACACCATATATTTT	CASSLLRGGAEGNTIYF
NA	TRBV10-3	TRBD2	TRBJ2-7	TGTGCCATCACCCAACTCAGCGGGAGGAACTACGAGCAGTACTTC	CAITQLSGRNYEQYF
NA	TRBV6-6	TRBD2	TRBJ2-3	TGTGCCAGCGGGAGACTAGCGGGGTACACAGATACGCAGTATTTT	CASGRLAGYTDTQYF
NA	TRBV9	NA	TRBJ2-1	TGTGCCAGCAGCGTAGGTCTAGGACAGACCTACAATGAGCAGTTCTTC	CASSVGLGQTYNEQFF